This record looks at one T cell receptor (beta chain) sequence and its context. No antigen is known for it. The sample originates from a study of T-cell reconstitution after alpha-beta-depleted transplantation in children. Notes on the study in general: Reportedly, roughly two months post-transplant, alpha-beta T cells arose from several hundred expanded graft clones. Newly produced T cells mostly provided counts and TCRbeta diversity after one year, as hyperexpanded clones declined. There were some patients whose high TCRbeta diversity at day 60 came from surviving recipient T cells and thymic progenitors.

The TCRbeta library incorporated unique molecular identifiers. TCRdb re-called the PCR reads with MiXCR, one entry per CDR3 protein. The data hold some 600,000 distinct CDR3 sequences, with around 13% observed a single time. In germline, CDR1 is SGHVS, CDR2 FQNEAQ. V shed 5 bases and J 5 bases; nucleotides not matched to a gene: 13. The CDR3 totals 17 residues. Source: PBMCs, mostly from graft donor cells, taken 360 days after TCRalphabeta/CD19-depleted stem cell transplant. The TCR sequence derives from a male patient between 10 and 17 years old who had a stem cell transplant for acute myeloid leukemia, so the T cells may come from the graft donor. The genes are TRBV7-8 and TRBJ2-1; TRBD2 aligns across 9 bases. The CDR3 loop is CASSGRLAERPNNEQFF. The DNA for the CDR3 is TGTGCCAGCAGCGGACGACTAGCGGAGAGGCCTAACAATGAGCAGTTCTTC.